The 14 T cell receptor beta chains reported below all come from one sample, sequenced in a study of shared clonotypes between healthy human individuals. Here immunoSEQ multiplex PCR was the method, and the copy in TCRdb shows in-frame clones only, minus some. The data hold some 2 million clones, with roughly 94% observed a single time. Sequencing input: naive CD4+ T cells sorted from blood. Subset in this sample: CD45RA+ positively selected. These receptors were obtained from a man younger than 35 in good health.

The V gene is TRBV11-1, the J gene TRBJ2-3, with D hard to call. Germline V gene lookup returns CDR1 SGHAT and CDR2 FQDESV (reference sequence). The CDR3 covers 18 residues. V lost 8 bases to trimming and J lost 1 base, with 25 bases between them. In nucleotides, the CDR3 is TGTGCCAGCGATTCCCCCCTCCCCGTCGGAACCCGCACAGATACGCAGTATTTT. Translation gives CASDSPLPVGTRTDTQYF. Full variable domain (missing parts from reference TRBV11-1 and TRBJ2-3): EAEVAQSPRYKITEKSQAVAFWCDPISGHATLYWYRQILGQGPELLVQFQDESVVDDSQLPKDRFSAERLKGVDSTLKIQPAELGDSAMYLCASDSPLPVGTRTDTQYFGPGTRLTVL.

The gene calls are TRBV15 and TRBJ2-7, with 9 bases that match TRBD1. The CDR3 extends over 14 amino acids. V lost 3 bases to trimming and J lost 4 bases; unmatched junction nucleotides: 4. Germline V gives CDR1 LNHNV, CDR2 YYDKDF (reference sequence). The CDR3 nucleotides are TGTGCCACCAGCAGCCGGGACAGGGTGTACGAGCAGTACTTC. Translated: CATSSRDRVYEQYF.

The J gene is TRBJ2-7, the V gene TRBV6-1; D ambiguous. Germline CDR1 reads MNHNS; CDR2 reads SASEGT. V dropped 9 bases and J dropped 0 bases, with 15 bases sitting between them. This CDR3 comprises 14 residues. The CDR3 loop is CASNLYGPSYEQYF. Here the CDR3 DNA reads TGTGCCAGTAATCTTTACGGGCCCTCCTACGAGCAGTACTTC.

The chain has TRBV5-6 and TRBJ2-5, with 10 bases that match TRBD2. Germline values: CDR1 SGHDT, CDR2 YYEEEE. This CDR3 contains 17 residues. J was trimmed by 1 base and V by 1 base; bases with no gene match: 7. As DNA, the CDR3 is TGTGCCAGCAGCTTGTATACTAGCGGGGTCGGCCAAGAGACCCAGTACTTC. This gives the protein CASSLYTSGVGQETQYF. Complete variable domain (other parts from reference TRBV5-6 and TRBJ2-5): DAGVTQSPTHLIKTRGQQVTLRCSPKSGHDTVSWYQQALGQGPQFIFQYYEEEERQRGNFPDRFSGHQFPNYSSELNVNALLLGDSALYLCASSLYTSGVGQETQYFGPGTRLLVL.

V is TRBV30 and J is TRBJ2-4; D unresolved. The CDR3 is 11 amino acids. V lost 3 bases and J 5 bases, leaving 5 bases between the germline ends. CDR1 and CDR2 from the germline V gene are GTSNPN and SVGIG (reference sequence). CDR3 sequence: CAWSSENIQYF. In DNA form, the CDR3 reads TGTGCCTGGAGCAGTGAAAACATTCAGTACTTC.

This chain joins TRBV9 and TRBJ2-1; no definite D call. CDR1 is SGDLS, CDR2 YYNGEE, per germline. V was shortened by 0 bases and J by 8 bases, with 6 bases between the two germline ends. The length of the CDR3 is 12 residues. Here the CDR3 reads CASSVVGDEQFF. Written as DNA, the CDR3 is TGTGCCAGCAGCGTAGTGGGCGATGAGCAGTTCTTC.

This chain links TRBV9 with TRBJ1-2; TRBD1 agrees at 8 bases. Looked up from germline, CDR1 is SGDLS and CDR2 is YYNGEE. V dropped 0 bases and J dropped 4; count of bases not matched to a gene: 14. The CDR3 consists of 18 residues. Here the CDR3 reads CASSVGPLPGGASYGYTF. The CDR3 DNA sequence: TGTGCCAGCAGCGTAGGCCCTCTCCCAGGGGGCGCAAGCTATGGCTACACCTTC. Complete variable domain (other parts from reference TRBV9 and TRBJ1-2): DSGVTQTPKHLITATGQRVTLRCSPRSGDLSVYWYQQSLDQGLQFLIQYYNGEERAKGNILERFSAQQFPDLHSELNLSSLELGDSALYFCASSVGPLPGGASYGYTFGSGTRLTVV.

The chain's CDR3 is CASRTTLNTDTQYF. In DNA, the CDR3 is TGTGCCAGTCGAACAACCCTGAACACAGATACGCAGTATTTT. The V call is TRBV19, the J call TRBJ2-3; the D is unclear. The germline V and J ends were trimmed by 8 bases and 2 bases, with 14 bases remaining between them. Germline V lookup: CDR1 LNHDA, CDR2 SQIVND (reference sequence). The CDR3 totals 14 residues.

CDR3 region: CASSSIRAGELFF. Written as DNA, the CDR3 is TGTGCCAGCAGTTCGATTAGGGCGGGGGAGCTGTTTTTT. This chain links TRBV27 with TRBJ2-2; no clear D gene. Trimming cost V 4 bases and J 8 bases, with 11 bases left between them. The CDR3 totals 13 residues. Germline loops: CDR1 MNHEY, CDR2 SMNVEV (reference sequence).

This clone was recorded once. The genes are TRBV5-1 and TRBJ1-1; D might be TRBD1 (6 bases). The V and J ends lost 3 bases and 4 bases respectively, with 13 bases between them. The CDR3 spans 14 residues. In germline, CDR1 is SGHRS, CDR2 YFSETQ. CDR3 DNA: TGCGCCAGCAGCTCAGGGGAATTAGGCACTGAAGCTTTCTTT. Translating gives CASSSGELGTEAFF.

This chain connects TRBV27 to TRBJ2-7, with TRBD1 matching over 7 bases. This CDR3 comprises 13 residues. J was trimmed by 2 bases and V by 8 bases; bases with no gene match: 6. Germline CDR1 and CDR2: MNHEY and SMNVEV (reference sequence). The CDR3 spells CASLRQGTYEQYF. The CDR3 DNA sequence: TGTGCCAGCTTAAGACAGGGAACCTACGAGCAGTACTTC.

CDR3 in amino acids: CAWSPWTGGSPLHF. The DNA for the CDR3 is TGTGCCTGGAGTCCCTGGACAGGGGGTTCACCCCTCCACTTT. The genes are TRBV30 and TRBJ1-6, with TRBD1 identical over 10 bases. V lost 2 bases to trimming and J lost 9 bases; unmatched junction nucleotides: 4. The CDR3 covers 14 residues. CDR1 is GTSNPN and CDR2 is SVGIG in the germline V gene (reference sequence).

As for this clone: At the DNA level, this CDR3 is encoded by other sequences in the same sample as well. This chain joins TRBV18 and TRBJ2-3; 10 nucleotides align to TRBD1. The CDR3 is 15 residues long. Germline V gene data show CDR1 as KGHSH and CDR2 as LQKENI. J gave up 0 bases and V 3 bases, and 0 bases lay outside the gene matches. The CDR3 here is CASSPDRGSTDTQYF. In DNA form, the CDR3 reads TGTGCCAGCTCACCGGACAGGGGGAGCACAGATACGCAGTATTTT.

This clone was counted once. This chain joins TRBV5-1 and TRBJ2-3; possibly TRBD2 for D (7 bases). Germline CDR1 SGHRS, CDR2 YFSETQ. This CDR3 is 15 amino acids long. Trimming pared 8 bases from V and 4 bases from J, leaving 20 bases between. CDR3 sequence reads: CASQPLGGLADTQYF. CDR3 nucleotides: TGCGCCAGTCAGCCTTTGGGGGGGCTGGCAGATACGCAGTATTTT.